This paragraph reports one TCR beta chain. This sample was included in a study of T cell changes during pregnancy in multiple sclerosis. Sequencing was performed with immunoSEQ multiplex PCR; in TCRdb, only in-frame clones are kept and a portion is missing. The data show under 90,000 clones, roughly 90% seen once. Source: peripheral blood, taken after pregnancy. The receptor's source is a female donor in good health, enrolled as a control in a pregnancy study.

The CDR3 DNA reads as TGTGCCAGCAGCCAAGCCCTCAATGAGCAGTTCTTC. This codes for CASSQALNEQFF. This chain uses TRBV14 with TRBJ2-1; D ambiguous. V was pared by 1 base and J by 6 bases, with 4 bases between. There are 12 residues in the CDR3. CDR1 and CDR2 (germline): SGHDN, FVKESK.